A single sample is the source of the 18 T cell receptor beta chains below, sequenced in a study of blood T cell repertoires in COVID-19. Measured with immunoSEQ multiplex PCR; TCRdb has only the in-frame clones, and not every one. The table has approximately 220,000 clones, roughly 83% seen once. The sample comprised peripheral blood. The receptors come from a man aged 35-49 years with acute or convalescent COVID-19.

The chain links TRBV19 to TRBJ2-1, with D perhaps TRBD2 (6 bases). The V and J ends lost 5 bases and 10 bases respectively, with 21 bases between them. The germline V gene encodes CDR1 LNHDA and CDR2 SQIVND (reference sequence). The CDR3 length is 15 residues. DNA for the CDR3: TGTGCCAGTAGTCCTCAGATCGGACTAATAGGGGAGCAGTTCTTC. This encodes CASSPQIGLIGEQFF.

In DNA form, the CDR3 reads TGTGCCAGCACCGAACAGGGACATTCCAACACCATATATTTT. This translates into CASTEQGHSNTIYF. The chain joins TRBV2 to TRBJ1-3; possibly TRBD1 for D (6 bases). The CDR3 spans 14 residues. Trimming removed 7 bases from V and 7 bases from J, with 17 bases in between. Germline CDR1 and CDR2: SNHLY and FYNNEI.

The gene calls are TRBV5-1 and TRBJ2-2; D may be TRBD1 (6 bases). The germline gives CDR1 SGHRS, CDR2 YFSETQ. CDR3 length: 15 amino acids. Trimming cost V 0 bases and J 4 bases, with 10 bases left between them. The CDR3 protein is CASSLGRGGTGELFF. The CDR3 coding sequence is TGCGCCAGCAGCTTGGGCAGGGGCGGCACCGGGGAGCTGTTTTTT. Using reference TRBV5-1 and TRBJ2-2 for the parts outside the CDR3, the full variable domain is KAGVTQTPRYLIKTRGQQVTLSCSPISGHRSVSWYQQTPGQGLQFLFEYFSETQRNKGNFPGRFSGRQFSNSRSEMNVSTLELGDSALYLCASSLGRGGTGELFFGEGSRLTVL.

CDR3 residues: CAWDRDNTEAFF. CDR3 nucleotide sequence: TGTGCCTGGGACAGGGACAACACTGAAGCTTTCTTT. The gene calls are TRBV30 and TRBJ1-1; 7 nucleotides line up with TRBD1. Germline assignment: CDR1 GTSNPN and CDR2 SVGIG (reference sequence). Trimming took 5 bases from V and 2 from J; bases not matched to a gene: 2. CDR3 length equals 12 residues.

This chain connects TRBV19 to TRBJ1-2; 9 nucleotides match TRBD1. V shed 8 bases, J shed 3 bases, and the junction held 7 bases outside the gene matches. Germline V gene lookup returns CDR1 LNHDA and CDR2 SQIVND (reference sequence). The CDR3 extends over 14 amino acids. This CDR3 is CASLRQGGDYGYTF. CDR3 nucleotide sequence: TGTGCCAGTCTTAGACAGGGGGGGGACTATGGCTACACCTTC.

This clone came up many times. V gene TRBV3-1 (or the pseudogene TRBV3-2) combines with J gene TRBJ2-5; perhaps TRBD1 as D (5 bases). Trimming took off 3 bases at V and 5 bases at J, with 13 bases between the two ends. Germline V CDR1 and CDR2: LGHDT, YNNKEL (reference sequence). The CDR3 covers 14 residues. The CDR3 sequence is CASSHQGNGETQYF. The CDR3 nucleotides read TGTGCCAGCAGCCATCAGGGAAATGGGGAGACCCAGTACTTC.

The chain combines TRBV10-3 with TRBJ1-4, with D maybe TRBD1 (5 bases). Germline lookup yields CDR1 ENHRY and CDR2 SYGVKD. The CDR3 has 15 residues. The V end was cut by 7 bases, the J end by 7 bases, with 19 bases between. Here the CDR3 reads CAITNRPGRGEKLFF. CDR3 DNA: TGTGCCATCACCAATCGGCCGGGGCGGGGTGAAAAACTGTTTTTT.

The chain combines TRBV5-1 with TRBJ2-1; weak D call: TRBD1 (5 bases). Germline V lookup: CDR1 SGHRS, CDR2 YFSETQ. Trimming took 4 bases from V and 10 from J, leaving 12 bases between them. The CDR3 is 12 amino acids. The CDR3 DNA reads TGCGCCAGCAGCGAGCCGCAGGGCGAGCAGTTCTTC. Translation gives CASSEPQGEQFF.

The genes are TRBV5-6 and TRBJ2-5, with 12 bases matching TRBD2. Germline CDR1 reads SGHDT; CDR2 reads YYEEEE. Trimming took 3 bases from V and 4 from J; bases not matched to a gene: 13. This CDR3 contains 18 residues. The CDR3 is CASSYSLAGGVISETQYF. Here the CDR3 DNA reads TGTGCCAGCAGCTACTCACTAGCGGGAGGTGTGATTTCAGAGACCCAGTACTTC. The variable domain in full, completed from reference TRBV5-6 and TRBJ2-5, reads DAGVTQSPTHLIKTRGQQVTLRCSPKSGHDTVSWYQQALGQGPQFIFQYYEEEERQRGNFPDRFSGHQFPNYSSELNVNALLLGDSALYLCASSYSLAGGVISETQYFGPGTRLLVL.

This chain links TRBV5-1 with TRBJ1-1; D is unresolved. The germline V gene has CDR1 SGHRS and CDR2 YFSETQ. Trimming took off 4 bases at V and 4 bases at J, with 14 bases between the two ends. This CDR3 is 14 amino acids long. In DNA, the CDR3 is TGCGCCAGCAGCAATAATGGGAGGCCCACTGAAGCTTTCTTT. Encoded protein: CASSNNGRPTEAFF.

The V gene is TRBV5-5, the J gene TRBJ2-1; 11 nucleotides align to TRBD2. The CDR3 sequence is 15 residues long. After removal of 3 bases from V and 7 bases from J, the junction contained 6 bases not matched to a gene. From germline, CDR1 is SGHKS and CDR2 YYEKEE (reference sequence). The chain's CDR3 is CASSSLAGGFNEQFF. The CDR3 nucleotides are TGTGCCAGCAGCTCCTTAGCGGGAGGGTTTAATGAGCAGTTCTTC. The whole variable domain, remainder taken from reference TRBV5-5 and TRBJ2-1, is DAGVTQSPTHLIKTRGQQVTLRCSPISGHKSVSWYQQVLGQGPQFIFQYYEKEERGRGNFPDRFSARQFPNYSSELNVNALLLGDSALYLCASSSLAGGFNEQFFGPGTRLTVL.

This clone was seen only once. This sequence joins TRBV5-1 and TRBJ2-7; 10 bases fit TRBD2. Germline V gene data show CDR1 as SGHRS and CDR2 as YFSETQ. The CDR3 is 15 residues long. The V segment lost 1 base and the J segment 1 base; nucleotides outside the gene matches: 2. The DNA for the CDR3 is TGCGCCAGCAGCTTGTGGACTAGCGGATCCTACGAGCAGTACTTC. Its translation is CASSLWTSGSYEQYF.

The chain combines TRBV5-1 with TRBJ2-2; TRBD1 might be the D (6 bases). From germline, CDR1 is SGHRS and CDR2 YFSETQ. The V end was cut by 0 bases, the J end by 1 base, with 7 bases between. The CDR3 spans 15 residues. Written as DNA, the CDR3 is TGCGCCAGCAGCTTGGAAGGGGGGAACACCGGGGAGCTGTTTTTT. Residues: CASSLEGGNTGELFF.

The chain has TRBV6-5 and TRBJ1-2, with D possibly matching TRBD1 (5 bases). The V gene's germline CDR1 is MNHEY and CDR2 SVGAGI. CDR3 length: 13 residues. The ends were cut back, 7 bases at V and 6 bases at J, with 15 bases in the middle. The CDR3 DNA reads TGTGCCAGCACTCTTACAGGTCCCCATGGCTACACCTTC. Its translation is CASTLTGPHGYTF.

V and J are TRBV18 and TRBJ2-1; 12 nucleotides align to TRBD2. CDR3 length: 17 amino acids. Looked up from germline, CDR1 is KGHSH and CDR2 is LQKENI. With V trimmed by 3 bases and J by 2 bases, 5 bases remained unmatched. CDR3 region: CASSPGTSGLTYNEQFF. In nucleotides, the CDR3 is TGTGCCAGCTCACCTGGGACTAGCGGGCTTACCTACAATGAGCAGTTCTTC. Filled out from reference TRBV18 and TRBJ2-1, the complete variable domain reads NAGVMQNPRHLVRRRGQEARLRCSPMKGHSHVYWYRQLPEEGLKFMVYLQKENIIDESGMPKERFSAEFPKEGPSILRIQQVVRGDSAAYFCASSPGTSGLTYNEQFFGPGTRLTVL.

The chain combines TRBV7-8 with TRBJ1-4; 7 bases line up with TRBD1. The CDR3 runs to 14 residues. V lost 1 base and J lost 5; bases outside the gene matches: 1. Germline lookup yields CDR1 SGHVS and CDR2 FQNEAQ. CDR3 bases: TGTGCCAGCAGCTTAGAACAGGGGAATGAAAAACTGTTTTTT. Amino acid sequence: CASSLEQGNEKLFF.

The J gene is TRBJ1-6, the V gene TRBV6-5; D remains unclear. Trimming stripped 5 bases from V and 6 bases from J, with 8 bases between. CDR1 is MNHEY and CDR2 is SVGAGI in the germline V gene. The CDR3 is 13 amino acids. The CDR3: CASSQSINSPLHF. The CDR3 DNA is TGTGCCAGCAGTCAATCTATTAATTCACCCCTCCACTTT.

This sequence joins TRBV30 and TRBJ2-2; a possible D gene is TRBD2 (5 bases). With 0 bases removed from V and 7 bases from J, the gap between germline ends came to 15 bases. Germline V CDR1 and CDR2: GTSNPN, SVGIG (reference sequence). The CDR3 is 15 residues long. CDR3 bases: TGTGCCTGGAGTGTAGCGGTGGCCAGCTACGGGGAGCTGTTTTTT. The encoded protein is CAWSVAVASYGELFF.